This T cell receptor beta chain was identified during a study of Tregs in tolerant kidney transplant recipients. Study details: Mixed chimerism was transient after nonmyeloablative marrow transplants from related graft donors.

TCRdb's table, derived via immunoSEQ multiplex PCR, lists solely in-frame clones and lacks some. The profile covers some 71,000 clones, with less than 90% appearing a single time and nearly 0.4% taken by the ten largest. The V gene's germline CDR1 is SGHTA and CDR2 FQGNSA. Trimming took 4 bases from V and 2 from J, leaving 15 bases between them. The CDR3 has 15 amino acids. With respect to this clone: As yet, its antigen is unknown.

Overall study findings and caveats: Tolerant patients' donor-specific Tregs expanded beyond overall Tregs, suggesting antigen-driven growth. Activated donor B cell expansion appeared to reveal the most relevant donor-specific TCRbeta repertoire. Nucleotide sequences could not be compared across some patients' samples due to primer changes.

The genes are TRBV7-2 and TRBJ2-7; tentative D call: TRBD1 (5 bases). The sequence derives from a human donor who received a combined kidney and bone marrow transplant. The sample in question was CD4+ T cells from blood, obtained before the transplant. CDR3 amino acids: CASSYAQGGTYEQYF. In nucleotides, the CDR3 is TGTGCCAGCAGCTACGCCCAGGGCGGTACCTACGAGCAGTACTTC.